This is a list of T cell receptor beta chains from one sample in a study of blood T cell repertoires in COVID-19. Produced via immunoSEQ multiplex PCR; TCRdb's table is partial and in-frame only. The repertoire holds some 460,000 clones, with roughly 91% as singletons. Material: peripheral blood. These receptors all stem from a woman in her 30s with acute or convalescent COVID-19. The CDR3 runs from the conserved cysteine through the conserved F or W. A D gene is named only where the DNA matches it firmly. Clone size, where shown, is once, few, many, or a class for clones that have expanded.

CDR3	DNA	D	size	V	J
CASSLLSAGGGDTQYF	TGCGCCAGCAGCTTACTATCAGCCGGAGGAGGAGATACGCAGTATTTT	NA	NA	TRBV5-1	TRBJ2-3
CASSLNPGQGYTQYF	TGTGCCAGCAGTTTGAATCCGGGACAGGGGTATACGCAGTATTTT	TRBD1	NA	TRBV28	TRBJ2-3
CASMDRVNEKLFF	TGTGCCAGCATGGACAGGGTTAATGAAAAACTGTTTTTT	TRBD1	NA	TRBV6-5	TRBJ1-4
CASSKDTPNSPLHF	TGTGCCAGCAGCAAAGACACCCCCAATTCACCCCTCCACTTT	NA	NA	TRBV21-1	TRBJ1-6
CASSPTGNTEAFF	TGTGCCAGCTCACCGACAGGAAACACTGAAGCTTTCTTT	NA	once	TRBV18	TRBJ1-1
CASSDRGPNTGELFF	TGTGCCAGCAGTGACAGGGGGCCGAACACCGGGGAGCTGTTTTTT	TRBD1	NA	TRBV6-1	TRBJ2-2
CASSSTAGAPLSTDTQYF	TGCGCCAGCAGCTCAACGGCGGGGGCCCCCCTTAGCACAGATACGCAGTATTTT	NA	NA	TRBV5-1	TRBJ2-3
CASSQASEDTQYF	TGTGCCAGCAGCCAAGCTAGTGAGGATACGCAGTATTTT	NA	NA	TRBV3-1/TRBV3-2	TRBJ2-3
CASTSGTTNSGANVLTF	TGTGCCAGCACGTCCGGGACAACTAACTCTGGGGCCAACGTCCTGACTTTC	NA	NA	TRBV7-9	TRBJ2-6
CASSRGQAFNEKLFF	TGTGCCAGCAGCCGAGGACAAGCCTTTAATGAAAAACTGTTTTTT	NA	NA	TRBV11-2	TRBJ1-4
CASRLEPTDTQYF	TGCGCCAGCCGCTTGGAGCCCACAGATACGCAGTATTTT	NA	NA	TRBV5-1	TRBJ2-3
CASSETDVNEQFF	TGTGCCAGCAGTGAGACAGACGTCAATGAGCAGTTCTTC	NA	NA	TRBV6-1	TRBJ2-1
CASSVVTVNTEAFF	TGTGCCAGCAGCGTAGTTACAGTGAACACTGAAGCTTTCTTT	NA	NA	TRBV9	TRBJ1-1
CASSRGTGNTIYF	TGTGCCAGCAGTCGAGGGACTGGAAACACCATATATTTT	NA	NA	TRBV12-3/TRBV12-4	TRBJ1-3
CASKTSGGPQETQYF	TGTGCCAGTAAGACTAGCGGGGGCCCTCAAGAGACCCAGTACTTC	TRBD2	NA	TRBV2	TRBJ2-5
CATSDPGRGDNEQFF	TGTGCCACCAGTGATCCTGGACGGGGGGACAATGAGCAGTTCTTC	TRBD2	NA	TRBV24-1	TRBJ2-1
CASSEGQGADNEQFF	TGTGCCAGCAGTGAGGGACAGGGGGCGGATAATGAGCAGTTCTTC	TRBD1	NA	TRBV2	TRBJ2-1
CASSQRFNTGELFF	TGCGCCAGCAGCCAGCGATTTAACACCGGGGAGCTGTTTTTT	NA	NA	TRBV4-1	TRBJ2-2
CASSVDRANIQYF	TGTGCCAGCAGTGTAGACAGGGCCAACATTCAGTACTTC	TRBD1	once	TRBV6-6	TRBJ2-4
CASLEQETQYF	TGTGCCTCCTTAGAACAAGAGACCCAGTACTTC	NA	NA	TRBV6-5	TRBJ2-5
CASSRNRGSDNEQFF	TGCGCCAGCAGCAGAAACAGGGGGTCGGACAATGAGCAGTTCTTC	TRBD1	NA	TRBV5-1	TRBJ2-1
CASQGWGPGGTEAFF	TGTGCCAGTCAGGGGTGGGGGCCGGGGGGCACTGAAGCTTTCTTT	NA	NA	TRBV19	TRBJ1-1
CAWSGQGHGYTF	TGTGCCTGGAGTGGTCAGGGCCATGGCTACACCTTC	NA	NA	TRBV30	TRBJ1-2
CASSSPLNSRGGRYNEQFF	TGTGCCAGCAGCTCCCCTTTGAATTCGCGGGGGGGCCGCTACAATGAGCAGTTCTTC	TRBD2	NA	TRBV11-2	TRBJ2-1
CASSIGPGQGEYTGELFF	TGTGCCAGCAGCATAGGACCGGGACAGGGGGAGTACACCGGGGAGCTGTTTTTT	TRBD1	NA	TRBV9	TRBJ2-2
CASHSPPGTSGGRDTQYF	TGCGCCAGCCATAGCCCTCCCGGGACTAGCGGGGGGCGGGATACGCAGTATTTT	TRBD2	NA	TRBV5-1	TRBJ2-3
CASNPRGGEADEQYF	TGTGCCAGCAACCCTAGGGGCGGGGAGGCCGACGAGCAGTACTTC	NA	NA	TRBV9	TRBJ2-7
CSVGGTDYEQYF	TGCAGCGTTGGCGGGACAGACTACGAGCAGTACTTC	NA	NA	TRBV29-1	TRBJ2-7
CASRYGQGGLAFF	TGCGCCAGCAGATACGGACAGGGAGGGTTAGCTTTCTTT	TRBD1	NA	TRBV5-1	TRBJ1-1
CASSRDRGVDGYTF	TGTGCCAGCAGTCGGGACAGGGGGGTCGATGGCTACACCTTC	TRBD1	NA	TRBV28	TRBJ1-2
CATSSGGNYGYTF	TGTGCCACTTCATCCGGGGGAAACTATGGCTACACCTTC	NA	NA	TRBV10-3	TRBJ1-2
CASSSSDRGVGYTF	TGTGCCAGCAGTTCCTCAGACAGGGGAGTCGGCTACACCTTC	TRBD1	NA	TRBV6-6	TRBJ1-2
CASSQDGGAGYGYTF	TGTGCCAGCAGCCAAGACGGGGGGGCCGGCTATGGCTACACCTTC	NA	NA	TRBV4-2	TRBJ1-2
CASSPRAGYEQYF	TGTGCCAGCAGCCCCCGCGCGGGCTACGAGCAGTACTTC	NA	NA	TRBV9	TRBJ2-7
CASSTGQTSYNEQFF	TGTGCCAGCAGCACGGGACAGACATCCTACAATGAGCAGTTCTTC	TRBD1	NA	TRBV11-2	TRBJ2-1
CASSLEGGVTYEQYF	TGTGCCAGCAGCTTAGAGGGCGGGGTGACCTACGAGCAGTACTTC	NA	NA	TRBV11-1	TRBJ2-7
CACGQGGSSPLHF	TGTGCCTGCGGACAGGGGGGGAGTTCACCCCTCCACTTT	TRBD1	few	TRBV19	TRBJ1-6
CATLQGANTGELFF	TGTGCCACCCTGCAGGGGGCGAACACCGGGGAGCTGTTTTTT	TRBD1	NA	TRBV19	TRBJ2-2
CASSYQRAYYGYTF	TGTGCCAGCAGTTACCAGAGGGCCTACTATGGCTACACCTTC	NA	NA	TRBV6-5	TRBJ1-2
CAIRERDSSYEQYF	TGTGCCATCAGGGAGAGGGACAGCTCCTACGAGCAGTACTTC	TRBD1	NA	TRBV10-3	TRBJ2-7
CASSVGAGSFETQYF	TGTGCCAGCAGCGTAGGAGCGGGGAGTTTCGAGACCCAGTACTTC	TRBD2	NA	TRBV9	TRBJ2-5
CASSRGQVLNEKLFF	TGTGCCAGCTCTAGGGGACAGGTGCTTAATGAAAAACTGTTTTTT	TRBD1	NA	TRBV18	TRBJ1-4
CASSGARRETQYF	TGTGCCAGCAGCGGGGCCAGACGGGAGACCCAGTACTTC	NA	NA	TRBV9	TRBJ2-5
CASSQVSRGPPYEQYF	TGCGCCAGCAGCCAAGTCTCGCGGGGGCCTCCCTACGAGCAGTACTTC	NA	NA	TRBV4-1	TRBJ2-7
CATSRDIGSGDEKLFF	TGTGCCACCAGCAGAGATATCGGTTCGGGGGATGAAAAACTGTTTTTT	NA	NA	TRBV15	TRBJ1-4
CASSPLGQMNTEAFF	TGTGCCAGCAGCCCTCTCGGACAGATGAACACTGAAGCTTTCTTT	NA	few	TRBV5-6	TRBJ1-1
CASAAGPRYEQYF	TGTGCCAGCGCTGCGGGTCCGAGGTACGAGCAGTACTTC	NA	NA	TRBV12-3/TRBV12-4	TRBJ2-7
CASSVLTGDTGELFF	TGTGCCAGCAGCGTTTTGACAGGGGACACCGGGGAGCTGTTTTTT	TRBD1	NA	TRBV6-5	TRBJ2-2
CASSQGDRVQQFF	TGCGCCAGCAGCCAAGGAGACAGGGTTCAGCAGTTCTTC	TRBD1	NA	TRBV4-1	TRBJ2-1
CASSLGWLPTEAFF	TGCGCCAGCAGCTTGGGCTGGCTCCCAACTGAAGCTTTCTTT	NA	NA	TRBV5-1	TRBJ1-1
CASSWGGGFTEAFF	TGTGCCAGCAGCTGGGGAGGGGGTTTCACTGAAGCTTTCTTT	NA	NA	TRBV27	TRBJ1-1
CASSMGGAPGELFF	TGTGCCAGTAGTATGGGGGGGGCGCCCGGGGAGCTGTTTTTT	NA	NA	TRBV19	TRBJ2-2